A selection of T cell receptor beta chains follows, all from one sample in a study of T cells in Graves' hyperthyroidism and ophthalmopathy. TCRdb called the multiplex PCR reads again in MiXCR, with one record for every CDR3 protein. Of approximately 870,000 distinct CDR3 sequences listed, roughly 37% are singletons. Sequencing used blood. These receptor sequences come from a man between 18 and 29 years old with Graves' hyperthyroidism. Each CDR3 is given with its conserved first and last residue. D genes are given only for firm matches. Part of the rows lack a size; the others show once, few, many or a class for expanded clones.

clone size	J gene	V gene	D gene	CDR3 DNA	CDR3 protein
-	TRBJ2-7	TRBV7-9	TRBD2	TGTGCCAGCAGCTTAGCGGTAGGGCGGGAGAGGGACGAGCAGTACTTC	CASSLAVGRERDEQYF
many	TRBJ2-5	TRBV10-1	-	TGCGCCAGCAGTGGCCGGGCCTTAAGCAGAGGAGAGACCCAGTACTTC	CASSGRALSRGETQYF
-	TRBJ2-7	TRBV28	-	TGTGCCAGCAACGTTATGGGATACGAGCAGTACTTC	CASNVMGYEQYF
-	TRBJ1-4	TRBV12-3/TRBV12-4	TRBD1	TGTGCCAGCAGTCCGGGGACAGTCCCCGCCATGGGGGAAAAACTGTTTTTT	CASSPGTVPAMGEKLFF
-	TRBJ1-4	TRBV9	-	TGTGCCAGCAGCGTAGGTGATCTTAATGAAAAACTGTTTTTT	CASSVGDLNEKLFF
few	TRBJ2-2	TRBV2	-	TGTGCCAGCGCCCGAGACAGCCTAAACACCGGGGAGCTGTTTTTT	CASARDSLNTGELFF
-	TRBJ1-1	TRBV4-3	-	TGCGCCAGCAGCCAAGGTTACGGTGGCGGTGAAGCTTTCTTT	CASSQGYGGGEAFF
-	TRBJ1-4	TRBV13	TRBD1	TGTGCCAGCAGCTTATACAGGGGGAGCGAAAAACTGTTTTTT	CASSLYRGSEKLFF
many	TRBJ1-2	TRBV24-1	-	TGTGCCACCAGTGATTCGACAGAACCTTGGGGTGGCTACACCTTC	CATSDSTEPWGGYTF
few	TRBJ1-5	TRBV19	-	TGTGCCAGTAAAGGGATAACTCCCACCGAGTATTTT	CASKGITPTEYF
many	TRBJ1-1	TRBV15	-	TGTGCCACCAGCGGGACGGTGAACACTGAAGCTTTCTTT	CATSGTVNTEAFF
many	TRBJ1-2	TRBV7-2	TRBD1	TGTGCCAGCAGCAGAGACAGGGGTAGCTATGGCTACACCTTC	CASSRDRGSYGYTF
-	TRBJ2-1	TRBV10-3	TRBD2	TGTGCCATCAGCTCCGGACTAGCGGGAGGAATACATTGGTTCTTC	CAISSGLAGGIHWFF
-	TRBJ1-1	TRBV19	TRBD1	TGTGCCAGTAGTATAACCCAGGGGGTCACTGAAGCTTTCTTT	CASSITQGVTEAFF
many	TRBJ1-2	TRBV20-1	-	TGCAGTGCGAGACCCCACCGCTCAAACTATGGCTACACCTTC	CSARPHRSNYGYTF
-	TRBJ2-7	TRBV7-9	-	TGTGCCAGCAGCGGCCCAGGGCTACTCTCCTACGAGCAGTACTTC	CASSGPGLLSYEQYF
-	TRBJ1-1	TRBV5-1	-	TGCGCCAGCAGCTTGGAGGGATATGATACTGAAGCTTTCTTT	CASSLEGYDTEAFF
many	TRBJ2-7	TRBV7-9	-	TGTGCCAGCAGCTTAGCAGGTTACGGCGAGCAGTACTTC	CASSLAGYGEQYF
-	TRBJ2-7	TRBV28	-	TGTGCCAGCAGTGGTCTCCTAGGACAGACCTACGAGCAGTACTTC	CASSGLLGQTYEQYF
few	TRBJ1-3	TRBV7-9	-	TGTGCCAGCAGCCAGAACAGGGTTACTTCTAACACCATATATTTT	CASSQNRVTSNTIYF
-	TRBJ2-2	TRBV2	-	TGTGCCAGCAGCCCTAGCCACGCGAACACCGGGGAGCTGTTTTTT	CASSPSHANTGELFF
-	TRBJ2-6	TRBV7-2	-	TGTGCCAGCAGGCCTACTGGGGCCAACGTCCTGACTTTC	CASRPTGANVLTF
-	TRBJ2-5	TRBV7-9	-	TGTGCCAGCAGCGGGGGTAGGGGGGGGGCAAAGACCCAGTACTTC	CASSGGRGGAKTQYF
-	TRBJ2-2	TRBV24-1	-	TGTGCCACCAGCTCCAGGAGGGGGAACACCGGGGAGCTGTTTTTT	CATSSRRGNTGELFF
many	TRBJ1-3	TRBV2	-	TGTGCCAGCAGTGAAGTTGAAGACTCTGGAAACACCATATATTTT	CASSEVEDSGNTIYF
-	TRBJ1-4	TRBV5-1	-	TGCGCCAGCAGCTTGGGACAGCCTGGGGAAAAACTGTTTTTT	CASSLGQPGEKLFF
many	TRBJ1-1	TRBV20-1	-	TGCAGTGCTTCTCGGACGGCGAACACTGAAGCTTTCTTT	CSASRTANTEAFF
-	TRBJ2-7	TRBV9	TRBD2	TGTGCCAGCAGCGTAGGCCAGCGGGATTACTACGAGCAGTACTTC	CASSVGQRDYYEQYF